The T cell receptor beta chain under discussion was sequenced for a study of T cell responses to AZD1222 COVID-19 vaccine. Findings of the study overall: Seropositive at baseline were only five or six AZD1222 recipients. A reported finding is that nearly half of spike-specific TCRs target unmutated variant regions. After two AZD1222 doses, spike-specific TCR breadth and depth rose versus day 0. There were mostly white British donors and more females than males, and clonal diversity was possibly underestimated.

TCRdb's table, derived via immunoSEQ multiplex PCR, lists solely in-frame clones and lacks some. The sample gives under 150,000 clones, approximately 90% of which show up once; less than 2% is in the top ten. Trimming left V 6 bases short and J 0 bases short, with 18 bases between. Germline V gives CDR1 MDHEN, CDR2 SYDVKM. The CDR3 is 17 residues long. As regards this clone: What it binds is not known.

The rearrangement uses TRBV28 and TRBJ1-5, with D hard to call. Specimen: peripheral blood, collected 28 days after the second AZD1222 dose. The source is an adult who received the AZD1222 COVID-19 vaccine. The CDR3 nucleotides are TGTGCCAGCAGGGATATGGCCGAGAGTAATAGCAATCAGCCCCAGCATTTT. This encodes CASRDMAESNSNQPQHF.